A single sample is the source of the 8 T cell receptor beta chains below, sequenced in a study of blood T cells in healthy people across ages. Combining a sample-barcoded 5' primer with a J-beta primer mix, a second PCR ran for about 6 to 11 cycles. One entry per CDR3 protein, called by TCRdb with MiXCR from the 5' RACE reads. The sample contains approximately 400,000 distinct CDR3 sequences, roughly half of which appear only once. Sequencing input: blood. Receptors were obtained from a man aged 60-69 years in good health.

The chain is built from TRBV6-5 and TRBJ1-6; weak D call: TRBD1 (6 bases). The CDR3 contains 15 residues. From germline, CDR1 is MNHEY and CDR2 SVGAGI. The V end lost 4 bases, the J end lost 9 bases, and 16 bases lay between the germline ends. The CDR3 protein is CASSSDRRGFSPLHF. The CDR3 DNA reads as TGTGCCAGCAGTTCCGACAGGCGAGGGTTTTCACCCCTCCACTTT.

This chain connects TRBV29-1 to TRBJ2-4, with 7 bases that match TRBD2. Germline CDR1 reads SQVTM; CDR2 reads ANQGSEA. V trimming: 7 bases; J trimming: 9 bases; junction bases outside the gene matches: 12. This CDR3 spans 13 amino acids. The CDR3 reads CSAHWEGLGIQYF. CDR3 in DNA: TGCAGCGCCCACTGGGAGGGTTTGGGCATTCAGTACTTC.

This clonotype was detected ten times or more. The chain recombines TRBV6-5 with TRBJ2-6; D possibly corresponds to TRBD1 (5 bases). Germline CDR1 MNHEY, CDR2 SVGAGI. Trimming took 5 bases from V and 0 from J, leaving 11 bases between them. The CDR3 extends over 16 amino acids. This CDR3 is CASSRQPNSGANVLTF. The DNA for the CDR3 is TGTGCCAGCAGTCGACAGCCGAACTCTGGGGCCAACGTCCTGACTTTC.

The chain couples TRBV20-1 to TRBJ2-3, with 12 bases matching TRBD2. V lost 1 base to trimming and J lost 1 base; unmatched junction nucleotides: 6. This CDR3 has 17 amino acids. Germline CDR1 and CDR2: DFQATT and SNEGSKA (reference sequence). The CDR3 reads CSARGATSGSGTDTQYF. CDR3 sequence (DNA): TGCAGTGCTAGAGGGGCGACTAGCGGGAGTGGCACAGATACGCAGTATTTT.

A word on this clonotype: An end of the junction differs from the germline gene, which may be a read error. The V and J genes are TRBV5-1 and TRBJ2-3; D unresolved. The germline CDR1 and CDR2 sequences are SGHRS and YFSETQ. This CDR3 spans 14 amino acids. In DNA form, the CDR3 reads TGTGCCAGCAGCTTAAGACCGAGCACAGATACGCAGTATTTT. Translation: CASSLRPSTDTQYF.

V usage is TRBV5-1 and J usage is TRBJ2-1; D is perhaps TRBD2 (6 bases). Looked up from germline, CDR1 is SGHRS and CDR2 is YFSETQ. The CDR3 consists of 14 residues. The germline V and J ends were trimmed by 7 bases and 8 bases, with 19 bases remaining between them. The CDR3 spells CASSPGATNDEQFF. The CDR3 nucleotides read TGCGCCAGCTCGCCGGGAGCAACCAACGATGAGCAGTTCTTC.

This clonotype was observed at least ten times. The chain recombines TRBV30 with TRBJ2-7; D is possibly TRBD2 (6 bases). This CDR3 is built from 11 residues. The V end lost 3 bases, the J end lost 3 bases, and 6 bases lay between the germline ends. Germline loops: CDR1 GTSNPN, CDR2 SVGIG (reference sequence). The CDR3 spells CAWRGGYEQYF. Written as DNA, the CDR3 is TGTGCCTGGAGGGGGGGCTACGAGCAGTACTTC.

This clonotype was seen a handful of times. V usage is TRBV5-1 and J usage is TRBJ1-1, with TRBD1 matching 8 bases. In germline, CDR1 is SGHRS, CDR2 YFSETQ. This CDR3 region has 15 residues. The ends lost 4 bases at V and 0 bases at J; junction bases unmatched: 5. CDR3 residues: CASSPRDRLNTEAFF. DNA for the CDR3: TGCGCCAGCAGCCCCCGGGACAGGCTGAACACTGAAGCTTTCTTT.